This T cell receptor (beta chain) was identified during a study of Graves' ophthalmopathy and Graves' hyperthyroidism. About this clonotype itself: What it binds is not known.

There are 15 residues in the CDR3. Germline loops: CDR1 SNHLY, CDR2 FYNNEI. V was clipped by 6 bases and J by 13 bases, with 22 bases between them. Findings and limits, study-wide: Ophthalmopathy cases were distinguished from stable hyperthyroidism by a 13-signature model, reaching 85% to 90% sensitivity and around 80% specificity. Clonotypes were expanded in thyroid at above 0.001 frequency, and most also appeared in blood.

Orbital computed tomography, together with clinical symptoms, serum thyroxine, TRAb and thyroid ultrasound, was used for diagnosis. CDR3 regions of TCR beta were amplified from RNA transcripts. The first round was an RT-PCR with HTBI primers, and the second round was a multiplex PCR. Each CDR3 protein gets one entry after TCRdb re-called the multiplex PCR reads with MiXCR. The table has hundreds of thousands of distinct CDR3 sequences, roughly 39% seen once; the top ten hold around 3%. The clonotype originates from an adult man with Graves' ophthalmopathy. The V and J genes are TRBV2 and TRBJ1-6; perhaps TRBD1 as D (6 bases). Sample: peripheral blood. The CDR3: CASRDSRHPGGPLHF. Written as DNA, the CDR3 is TGTGCCAGCAGGGACAGTCGTCATCCTGGGGGGCCCCTCCACTTT.